This is a list of T cell receptor beta chains from one sample in a study of beta chain features in type 1 diabetes. Here immunoSEQ multiplex PCR was the method, and the copy in TCRdb shows in-frame clones only, minus some. The top ten hold 0.017% of the sample, which has over 200,000 clones, 9.5% to 13% seen once. Material for sequencing was naive CD4+ T cells from blood. Receptor source: a man in his thirties or forties with type 1 diabetes. CDR3s include the opening cysteine and the closing phenylalanine or tryptophan. Each record gives: D gene, CDR3 length, J gene, V gene, clone size, CDR3 DNA, CDR3 protein. The D gene is left open where the match is weak. The size entry is marked missing in some rows and otherwise reads once, few, many or a size class.

>NA|14|TRBJ2-7|TRBV2|few
TGTGCCAGCAGCCCCGGGAGAGCTCCCTACGAGCAGTACTTC
CASSPGRAPYEQYF
>NA|12|TRBJ2-7|TRBV5-4|few
TGTGCCAGCAGCTCACAGGGCAACGAGCAGTACTTC
CASSSQGNEQYF
>TRBD2|15|TRBJ2-4|TRBV6-5|few
TGTGCCAGCAGTTACTCAACTAGCGGGGGTTACATTCAGTACTTC
CASSYSTSGGYIQYF
>NA|15|TRBJ2-7|TRBV2|NA
TGTGCCAGCGTAGGACTGATAGGGAGCTCCTACGAGCAGTACTTC
CASVGLIGSSYEQYF
>NA|12|TRBJ2-3|TRBV2|few
TGTGCCAGCAGACAGATCACAGATACGCAGTATTTT
CASRQITDTQYF
>TRBD1|16|TRBJ2-5|TRBV25-1|NA
TGTGCCAGCAGTCGAAGGGGCAGGGGGATTATAGAGACCCAGTACTTC
CASSRRGRGIIETQYF
>TRBD1|14|TRBJ2-5|TRBV6-5|NA
TGTGCCACATCCCGGGACAGTATTAAGGAGACCCAGTACTTC
CATSRDSIKETQYF
>NA|11|TRBJ1-1|TRBV20-1|NA
TGCAGTGCTAGGAGGCAGACTGAAGCTTTCTTT
CSARRQTEAFF
>NA|15|TRBJ2-5|TRBV10-3|few
TGTGCCATCAGTGATAGCAGGGGGGCCCAAGAGACCCAGTACTTC
CAISDSRGAQETQYF
>NA|13|TRBJ1-2|TRBV7-9|NA
TGTGCCAGCAGCTTAGGCAGGCTTGAGGGCTACACCTTC
CASSLGRLEGYTF
>TRBD1|16|TRBJ1-2|TRBV28|few
TGTGCCAGCAGTTCCCAACCGAAGACAGGGTTGAGTGGCTACACCTTC
CASSSQPKTGLSGYTF
>TRBD2|16|TRBJ2-7|TRBV7-2|NA
TGTGCCAGCAGCCCCGCTGGGACTAGCGGGGGTTACGAGCAGTACTTC
CASSPAGTSGGYEQYF
>NA|16|TRBJ2-5|TRBV15|NA
TGTGCCACCAGCAGAGAACCTGCGGGGGCCTGGGAGACCCAGTACTTC
CATSREPAGAWETQYF
>NA|15|TRBJ2-3|TRBV18|NA
TGTGCCAGCTCACCGACAGGAGGAAGCACAGATACGCAGTATTTT
CASSPTGGSTDTQYF
>TRBD1|18|TRBJ1-5|TRBV28|NA
TGTGCCAGCAGTTTATCCCCGCGGACAGGCCATAGCAATCAGCCCCAGCATTTT
CASSLSPRTGHSNQPQHF
>TRBD1|14|TRBJ1-1|TRBV18|few
TGTGCCAGCTCAAGGACAGGGGGAGGCACTGAAGCTTTCTTT
CASSRTGGGTEAFF
>NA|12|TRBJ2-1|TRBV2|NA
TGTGCCAGCAGTGATCGCGGCGGCGAGCAGTTCTTC
CASSDRGGEQFF
>NA|13|TRBJ2-3|TRBV5-6|few
TGTGCCAGCAGCTTGGAACTTGCCGATACGCAGTATTTT
CASSLELADTQYF
>TRBD1|17|TRBJ2-4|TRBV19|NA
TGTGCCAGTAGTACCAATCCGGGACAGGCAGCCAAAAACATTCAGTACTTC
CASSTNPGQAAKNIQYF
>NA|14|TRBJ1-4|TRBV5-6|few
TGTGCCAGCAGCCAGGGTATGAGAGCTGAAAAACTGTTTTTT
CASSQGMRAEKLFF
>NA|14|TRBJ2-3|TRBV9|few
TGTGCCAGCAGCTTCTATAGCAGCACAGATACGCAGTATTTT
CASSFYSSTDTQYF
>TRBD1|14|TRBJ2-7|TRBV5-1|NA
TGCGCCAGCAGCTTGGCAGGGCAGGGGGACGAGCAGTACTTC
CASSLAGQGDEQYF
>NA|14|TRBJ2-5|TRBV28|few
TGTGCCAGCAGTCTCGAGCGGGCCCAAGAGACCCAGTACTTC
CASSLERAQETQYF
>NA|13|TRBJ2-1|TRBV29-1|few
TGCAGCGTTGAAGTTAGCTCCTACAATGAGCAGTTCTTC
CSVEVSSYNEQFF
>NA|16|TRBJ1-5|TRBV28|few
TGTGCCAGCAGTTTTTCCCGGAGCGGTGGCAATCAGCCCCAGCATTTT
CASSFSRSGGNQPQHF
>TRBD1|15|TRBJ1-1|TRBV2|NA
TGTGCCAGCGTGCCCCCTGGGACAGTCATTGCTGAAGCTTTCTTT
CASVPPGTVIAEAFF
>TRBD2|12|TRBJ2-1|TRBV7-3|NA
TGTGCCAGCAGCTTACAGGGAGGGGAGCAGTTCTTC
CASSLQGGEQFF
>TRBD1|15|TRBJ1-4|TRBV5-1|NA
TGCGCCAGCAGCCCCAAAACAGGGGCCTATGAAAAACTGTTTTTT
CASSPKTGAYEKLFF
>NA|17|TRBJ2-3|TRBV19|few
TGTGCCAGTAGTATACGGGCAGGGGTGGCTCGCACAGATACGCAGTATTTT
CASSIRAGVARTDTQYF
>NA|14|TRBJ1-4|TRBV29-1|NA
TGCAGCGTTGTTGGCAGTGCAACTAATGAAAAACTGTTTTTT
CSVVGSATNEKLFF
>NA|15|TRBJ1-1|TRBV6-5|NA
TGTGCCAGCAGTTACGGTTCTACGCAGGGAATCGAAGCTTTCTTT
CASSYGSTQGIEAFF
>NA|15|TRBJ1-1|TRBV5-1|NA
TGCGCCAGCAGCGTCGGACAGATACGGGACACTGAAGCTTTCTTT
CASSVGQIRDTEAFF
>TRBD2|15|TRBJ2-4|TRBV15|NA
TGTGCCACCAGAAACGGGACTAGCGGTGTCAACATTCAGTACTTC
CATRNGTSGVNIQYF